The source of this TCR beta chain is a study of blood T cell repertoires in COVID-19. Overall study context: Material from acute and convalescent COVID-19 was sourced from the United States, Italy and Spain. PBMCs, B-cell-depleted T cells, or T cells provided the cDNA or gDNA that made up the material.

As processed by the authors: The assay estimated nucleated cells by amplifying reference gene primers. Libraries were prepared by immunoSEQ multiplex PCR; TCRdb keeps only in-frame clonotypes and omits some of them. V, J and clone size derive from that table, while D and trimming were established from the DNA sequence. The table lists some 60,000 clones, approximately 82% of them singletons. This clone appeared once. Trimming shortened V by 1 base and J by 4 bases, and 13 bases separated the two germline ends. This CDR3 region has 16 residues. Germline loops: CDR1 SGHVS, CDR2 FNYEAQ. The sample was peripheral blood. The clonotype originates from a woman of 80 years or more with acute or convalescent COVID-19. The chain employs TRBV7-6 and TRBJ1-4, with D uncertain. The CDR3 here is CASSLEQGRGNEKLFF. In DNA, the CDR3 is TGTGCCAGCAGCTTAGAACAAGGGAGAGGTAATGAAAAACTGTTTTTT.